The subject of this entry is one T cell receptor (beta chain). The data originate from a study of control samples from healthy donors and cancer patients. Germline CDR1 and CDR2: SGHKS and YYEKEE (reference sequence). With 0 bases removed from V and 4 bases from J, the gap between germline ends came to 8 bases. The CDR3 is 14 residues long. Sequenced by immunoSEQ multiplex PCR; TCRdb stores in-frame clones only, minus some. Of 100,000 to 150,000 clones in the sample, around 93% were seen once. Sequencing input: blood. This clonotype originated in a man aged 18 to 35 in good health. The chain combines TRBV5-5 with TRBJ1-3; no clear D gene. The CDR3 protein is CASSLENSGNTIYF. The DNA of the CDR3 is TGTGCCAGCAGCTTGGAAAACAGCGGAAACACCATATATTTT.